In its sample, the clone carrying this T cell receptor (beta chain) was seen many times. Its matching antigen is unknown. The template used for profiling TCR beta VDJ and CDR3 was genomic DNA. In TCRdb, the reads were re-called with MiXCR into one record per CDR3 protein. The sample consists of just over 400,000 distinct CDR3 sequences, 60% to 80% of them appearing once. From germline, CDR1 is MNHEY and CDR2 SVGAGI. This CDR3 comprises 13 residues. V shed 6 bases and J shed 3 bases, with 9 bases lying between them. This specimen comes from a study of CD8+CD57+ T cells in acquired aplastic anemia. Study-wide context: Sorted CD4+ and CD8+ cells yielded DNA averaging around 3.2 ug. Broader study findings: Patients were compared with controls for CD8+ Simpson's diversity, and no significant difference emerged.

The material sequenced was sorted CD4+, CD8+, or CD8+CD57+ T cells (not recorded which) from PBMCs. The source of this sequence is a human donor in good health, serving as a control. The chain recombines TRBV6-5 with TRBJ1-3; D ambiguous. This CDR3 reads CASREGGGNTIYF. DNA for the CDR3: TGTGCCAGCAGGGAAGGTGGTGGAAACACCATATATTTT.